This TCR beta chain was sequenced in a study of T cells in Graves' hyperthyroidism and ophthalmopathy. Study conclusions and caveats: Onset of ophthalmopathy came a median approximately 6.8 months after the model predicted it.

Deletions cut 5 bases from V and 0 bases from J, with 11 bases between. CDR3 length: 16 residues. Germline CDR1 is MNHEY and CDR2 is SVGEGT. This clonotype was found a few times. The antigen remains unidentified. RNA transcripts gave rise to amplified TCR beta CDR3 regions. During a first-round RT-PCR of the TCR CDR3, the HTBI primer set was used. TCRdb recomputed calls from the multiplex PCR reads with MiXCR, one row per CDR3 protein. In the table there are a few hundred thousand distinct CDR3 sequences, 15% to 18% of which are singletons. This chain joins TRBV6-2 or TRBV6-3 and TRBJ2-6; possible D gene TRBD1, 5 bases. This receptor was taken from a woman between 25 and 40 years old with Graves' hyperthyroidism. Sequencing was carried out using blood. The CDR3 DNA sequence: TGTGCCAGCAGTCCCACAGGCAACTCTGGGGCCAACGTCCTGACTTTC. It yields the protein CASSPTGNSGANVLTF.